A single sample gave rise to the 9 T cell receptor beta chains below, sequenced in a study of blood T cell repertoires in COVID-19. Sequenced by immunoSEQ multiplex PCR; TCRdb stores in-frame clones only, minus some. The table has some 200,000 clones, 86% seen once. What was sequenced was peripheral blood. The origin of the receptors is a woman aged 50 to 60 with acute or convalescent COVID-19.

This chain joins TRBV18 and TRBJ1-4; tentatively, D is TRBD1 (5 bases). Germline-derived CDR1 and CDR2 are KGHSH and LQKENI. This CDR3 has 16 amino acids. Trimming stripped 6 bases from V and 2 bases from J, with 16 bases between. The CDR3 is CASSLVASGTNEKLFF. Written as DNA, the CDR3 is TGTGCCAGCTCTCTCGTTGCGTCAGGGACTAATGAAAAACTGTTTTTT.

This rearrangement joins TRBV19 to TRBJ1-4; D may be TRBD1 (5 bases). Trimming took 2 bases from V and 0 from J, leaving 13 bases between them. Germline V CDR1 and CDR2: LNHDA, SQIVND (reference sequence). The CDR3 length is 17 residues. CDR3 protein: CASSITPLQATNEKLFF. The CDR3 DNA is TGTGCCAGTAGTATAACCCCCTTACAGGCAACTAATGAAAAACTGTTTTTT.

This rearrangement joins TRBV7-9 to TRBJ1-2, with TRBD1 matching 8 bases. CDR1 and CDR2 (germline): SEHNR, FQNEAQ (reference sequence). V shed 4 bases and J 4 bases; nucleotides not matched to a gene: 5. CDR3 length equals 14 residues. CDR3 sequence reads: CASSSGQAVYGYTF. Here the CDR3 DNA reads TGTGCCAGCAGCTCGGGACAGGCGGTCTATGGCTACACCTTC.

The rearrangement joins TRBV9 to TRBJ1-6, with TRBD1 as a possible D gene (6 bases). The germline V gene encodes CDR1 SGDLS and CDR2 YYNGEE. The CDR3 has 15 amino acids. V shed 0 bases and J shed 4 bases, with 8 bases lying between them. This CDR3 is CASSVGGHYNSPLHF. CDR3 DNA sequence: TGTGCCAGCAGCGTAGGGGGGCATTATAATTCACCCCTCCACTTT.

The gene calls are TRBV12-5 and TRBJ1-5; 7 nucleotides match TRBD1. Germline V gene data show CDR1 as LGHNT and CDR2 as FRNRAP. Losses at the gene ends were 2 bases for V and 4 bases for J; bases not matched to a gene: 11. The CDR3 is 17 residues long. The DNA for the CDR3 is TGTGCTAGTGGTTTGTCGTGGACAGGCGAACTTAATCAGCCCCAGCATTTT. Translated, it gives CASGLSWTGELNQPQHF.

J is TRBJ2-2 and V is TRBV3-1 (or the pseudogene TRBV3-2), with D possibly TRBD2 on 6 matching bases. The CDR3 length is 16 residues. Looked up from germline, CDR1 is LGHDT and CDR2 is YNNKEL (reference sequence). V lost 1 base, J lost 2 bases, and 11 bases lay in between. In nucleotides, the CDR3 is TGTGCCAGCAGCCAAGCAGGTAGCGGAAACACCGGGGAGCTGTTTTTT. It specifies CASSQAGSGNTGELFF.

The J gene is TRBJ2-1, the V gene TRBV7-2; TRBD2 agrees at 7 bases. In germline, CDR1 is SGHTA, CDR2 FQGNSA. The junction had 10 bases not matched to a gene; V was cut back by 3 bases and J by 8 bases. The CDR3 has 15 residues. DNA of the CDR3: TGTGCCAGCAGCTTGGGTGCGGGAGTGACCCATGAGCAGTTCTTC. Translated: CASSLGAGVTHEQFF.

J is TRBJ2-7 and V is TRBV6-5; tentative D call: TRBD2 (6 bases). Germline V gene sequence: CDR1 MNHEY, CDR2 SVGAGI. The CDR3 spans 15 residues. Trimming removed 7 bases at V and 0 bases at J, with 16 bases between. The CDR3 loop is CASKSARGYSYEQYF. For the CDR3, the DNA is TGTGCCAGCAAGTCCGCCCGGGGGTACTCCTACGAGCAGTACTTC.

This clone was seen only once. The chain carries TRBV7-9 and TRBJ2-7, with TRBD2 matching over 11 bases. Germline CDR1 reads SEHNR; CDR2 reads FQNEAQ (reference sequence). This CDR3 region has 15 residues. The V segment lost 5 bases and the J segment 6 bases; nucleotides outside the gene matches: 9. In DNA, the CDR3 is TGTGCCAGCAGCCTTATAGCGGGAGGGCGTGGCGAGCAGTACTTC. It is translated as CASSLIAGGRGEQYF.